The 27 T cell receptor beta chains below were found in one sample sequenced in a study of beta chain features in type 1 diabetes. General study points: TCRB CDR3s were moderately but significantly shorter in Type 1 diabetes patients in all four CD4+ subsets.

The authors reverse transcribed all of the isolated RNA, so sequencing captured expressed TCRB transcripts. The assay was immunoSEQ multiplex PCR, and TCRdb's table has in-frame clones only and misses some. The data hold about 340,000 clones, with approximately 12% observed a single time. Their cognate antigens are unknown. The source material was naive CD4+ T cells from blood. All receptors derive from a woman younger than 35 with type 1 diabetes.

The chain has TRBV4-2 and TRBJ1-2, with D possibly TRBD1 on 5 matching bases. Per the germline V gene, CDR1 is LGHNA and CDR2 is YNFKEQ. The CDR3 loop spans 16 amino acids. Trimming left V 1 base short and J 1 base short, with 13 bases between. This chain's CDR3 is CASSQVGGVLNYGYTF. The CDR3 nucleotides are TGTGCCAGCAGCCAAGTTGGAGGGGTCCTTAACTATGGCTACACCTTC.

In this sample, this clone turned up a few times. V and J are TRBV11-2 and TRBJ2-7; 14 positions match TRBD2. There are 15 residues in the CDR3. Germline V lookup: CDR1 SGHAT, CDR2 FQNNGV. Trimming at V came to 5 bases and at J to 5 bases, leaving 5 bases not matched to a gene. The CDR3 region has the DNA TGTGCCAGCAGCCTGAGACTAGCGGGAGGGCACGAGCAGTACGTC. Translated: CASSLRLAGGHEQYV.

This sequence joins TRBV5-1 and TRBJ2-3, with TRBD1 matching over 8 bases. Germline V gives CDR1 SGHRS, CDR2 YFSETQ. The junction had 5 bases not matched to a gene; V was cut back by 2 bases and J by 3 bases. The CDR3 has 15 amino acids. Here the CDR3 reads CASSLGQGLTDTQYF. The CDR3 DNA is TGCGCCAGCAGCTTAGGACAGGGCCTTACAGATACGCAGTATTTT.

This clone was detected only a few times. The V and J genes are TRBV30 and TRBJ2-5; 7 positions match TRBD1. With 4 bases clipped from V and 5 bases from J, the junction kept 13 bases outside the gene matches. Germline values: CDR1 GTSNPN, CDR2 SVGIG (reference sequence). This CDR3 is built from 15 residues. The CDR3 spells CAWIVQGFRGETQYF. CDR3 in DNA: TGTGCCTGGATCGTTCAGGGTTTCAGGGGGGAGACCCAGTACTTC. The full variable domain, in which reference TRBV30 and TRBJ2-5 provide the parts outside the CDR3, is SQTIHQWPATLVQPVGSPLSLECTVEGTSNPNLYWYRQAAGRGLQLLFYSVGIGQISSEVPQNLSASRPQDRQFILSSKKLLLSDSGFYLCAWIVQGFRGETQYFGPGTRLLVL.

The chain carries TRBV7-9 and TRBJ1-2, with a weak D call TRBD1 (6 bases). V lost 4 bases to trimming and J lost 0 bases, with 18 bases between them. Germline CDR1 is SEHNR and CDR2 is FQNEAQ (reference sequence). The CDR3 loop spans 17 amino acids. The CDR3 nucleotides are TGTGCCAGCAGCTCGAACCACAGGGAATCCGCTAACTATGGCTACACCTTC. This codes for CASSSNHRESANYGYTF.

This clone was seen only a few times. This chain uses TRBV5-4 with TRBJ2-1; TRBD2 is a possible D gene (6 bases). V lost 3 bases, J lost 0 bases, and 16 bases lay in between. This CDR3 comprises 17 residues. Germline assignment: CDR1 SGHNT and CDR2 YYREEE (reference sequence). CDR3 sequence: CASSSRGGASSYNEQFF. CDR3 bases: TGTGCCAGCAGCTCGAGGGGCGGGGCTAGCTCCTACAATGAGCAGTTCTTC.

This clone occurred a few times. The genes are TRBV20-1 and TRBJ2-1; D unclear. Germline V CDR1 and CDR2: DFQATT, SNEGSKA (reference sequence). CDR3 length: 11 amino acids. V was trimmed by 3 bases and J by 7 bases, leaving 7 bases between them. CDR3: CSARRPNEQFF. The CDR3 coding sequence is TGCAGTGCTAGGAGGCCAAATGAGCAGTTCTTC.

This clone turned up a few times. V usage is TRBV29-1 and J usage is TRBJ2-7, with D possibly being TRBD1 (5 bases). Germline CDR1 SQVTM, CDR2 ANQGSEA. The V and J ends lost 3 bases and 0 bases respectively, with 12 bases between them. There are 14 residues in the CDR3. The CDR3 sequence is CSVEGQGSSYEQYF. The DNA for the CDR3 is TGCAGCGTTGAGGGGCAGGGAAGCTCCTACGAGCAGTACTTC.

This chain connects TRBV6-1 to TRBJ2-7; 9 nucleotides line up with TRBD1. The germline V gene has CDR1 MNHNS and CDR2 SASEGT. V gave up 5 bases and J gave up 1 base; unmatched junction bases: 3. The CDR3 is 14 residues long. CDR3 sequence reads: CASSQDRGSYEQYF. CDR3 DNA: TGTGCCAGCAGTCAGGACAGGGGATCCTACGAGCAGTACTTC.

The chain has TRBV29-1 and TRBJ2-3; tentative D call: TRBD1 (5 bases). Germline V gene lookup returns CDR1 SQVTM and CDR2 ANQGSEA. The CDR3 contains 14 residues. The V end lost 1 base, the J end lost 4 bases, and 12 bases lay between the germline ends. CDR3 sequence (DNA): TGCAGCGTTGAAGGGGCACAGGCCGCAGATACGCAGTATTTT. Its protein product is CSVEGAQAADTQYF.

This clone occurred a few times. The chain is built from TRBV6-6 and TRBJ2-1, with D hard to call. This CDR3 region has 12 residues. The V gene's germline CDR1 is MNHNY and CDR2 SVGAGI (reference sequence). V was trimmed by 6 bases and J by 9 bases, leaving 12 bases between them. In DNA form, the CDR3 reads TGTGCCAGCAGGCCATCTGCGAGTGAGCAGTTCTTC. Translation: CASRPSASEQFF.

The chain combines TRBV12-5 with TRBJ2-1; possible D gene TRBD2, 6 bases. The CDR3 spans 12 residues. Germline V gene lookup returns CDR1 LGHNT and CDR2 FRNRAP. V lost 6 bases to trimming and J lost 6 bases, with 9 bases between them. The CDR3 loop reads CASGTRANEQFF. In DNA form, the CDR3 reads TGTGCTAGTGGGACTAGGGCCAATGAGCAGTTCTTC.

In this sample, this clone turned up a few times. The J gene is TRBJ2-3, the V gene TRBV7-2; 14 bases are a match to TRBD2. Losses at the gene ends were 6 bases for V and 4 bases for J; bases not matched to a gene: 12. Germline CDR1 reads SGHTA; CDR2 reads FQGNSA. The CDR3 runs 18 residues. The CDR3 sequence: CASSPGTSGSLWADTQYF. The DNA for the CDR3 is TGTGCCAGCAGTCCCGGGACTAGCGGGAGCCTCTGGGCAGATACGCAGTATTTT.

This clone appeared a few times. The chain has TRBV5-1 and TRBJ2-1; 7 nucleotides agree with TRBD1. CDR1 is SGHRS and CDR2 is YFSETQ in the germline V gene. The CDR3 loop spans 15 amino acids. V was clipped by 3 bases and J by 3 bases; unmatched bases: 6. The CDR3 is CASSWPGQYYNEQFF. CDR3 DNA: TGCGCCAGCAGCTGGCCGGGACAGTACTACAATGAGCAGTTCTTC.

The genes are TRBV20-1 and TRBJ1-1, with D perhaps matching TRBD1 (5 bases). Looked up from germline, CDR1 is DFQATT and CDR2 is SNEGSKA (reference sequence). Trimming removed 2 bases at V and 7 bases at J, with 8 bases between. CDR3 size: 11 residues. Here the CDR3 reads CSARSQVEAFF. CDR3 DNA: TGCAGTGCTAGATCACAGGTTGAAGCTTTCTTT.

The chain recombines TRBV4-2 with TRBJ2-7, with D uncertain. The CDR3 has 16 amino acids. V was trimmed by 0 bases and J by 0 bases, leaving 12 bases between them. Germline values: CDR1 LGHNA, CDR2 YNFKEQ. As DNA, the CDR3 is TGTGCCAGCAGCCAAGATTGGGCGTCAAGCTCCTACGAGCAGTACTTC. Residues: CASSQDWASSSYEQYF.

V is TRBV7-2 and J is TRBJ1-5; possible D gene TRBD1, 5 bases. V lost 2 bases, J lost 4 bases, and 15 bases lay in between. The germline CDR1 and CDR2 sequences are SGHTA and FQGNSA. The CDR3 has 16 amino acids. The CDR3 loop is CASSLSSGGANQPQHF. The DNA of the CDR3 is TGTGCCAGCAGCTTAAGTTCAGGAGGGGCTAATCAGCCCCAGCATTTT.

In its sample, this clone was seen a few times. The CDR3 is CALTRTSGQETQYF. The CDR3, as DNA: TGTGCTTTGACCCGGACTAGCGGCCAAGAGACCCAGTACTTC. The genes are TRBV30 and TRBJ2-5; TRBD2 matches at 10 bases. CDR3 length: 14 amino acids. The germline gives CDR1 GTSNPN, CDR2 SVGIG (reference sequence).

The chain carries TRBV11-2 and TRBJ2-5; D ambiguous. The CDR3 runs to 13 residues. Trimming cost V 1 base and J 4 bases, with 7 bases left between them. Per the germline V gene, CDR1 is SGHAT and CDR2 is FQNNGV. The DNA of the CDR3 is TGTGCCAGCAGCTTAGTCGCAGGAGAGACCCAGTACTTC. This translates into CASSLVAGETQYF.

This clone was found a few times. The gene calls are TRBV2 and TRBJ2-7, with 8 positions matching TRBD1. CDR1 is SNHLY, CDR2 FYNNEI, per germline. The CDR3 sequence is 15 residues long. V lost 6 bases, J lost 2 bases, and 9 bases stayed unmatched. CDR3 DNA sequence: TGTGCCAGCAGGACCGGGACAGGTCTTCCCTACGAGCAGTACTTC. It is translated as CASRTGTGLPYEQYF.

In this sample, this clone turned up a few times. The CDR3 spells CASSRRRQGGETQYF. CDR3 nucleotide sequence: TGTGCCAGCAGCCGAAGACGGCAGGGTGGGGAGACCCAGTACTTC. The V gene is TRBV2, the J gene TRBJ2-5; TRBD1 is a possible D gene (5 bases). The V gene's germline CDR1 is SNHLY and CDR2 FYNNEI. This CDR3 is built from 15 residues. The ends were cut back, 6 bases at V and 5 bases at J, with 19 bases in the middle.

On this clone itself: The junction does not match germline at one end; this may be a read error. This chain uses TRBV7-9 with TRBJ2-7, with TRBD2 identical over 7 bases. Germline V lookup: CDR1 SEHNR, CDR2 FQNEAQ (reference sequence). The CDR3 length is 14 residues. CDR3 amino acids: CASSLAVLVDEQYF. For the CDR3, the DNA is TGTGCCAGCAGCCTAGCGGTCTTGGTAGACGAGCAGTACTTC.

This clone occurred a few times. The rearrangement joins TRBV27 to TRBJ2-3; D is possibly TRBD1 (6 bases). Trimming removed 3 bases from V and 3 bases from J, with 13 bases in between. The germline gives CDR1 MNHEY, CDR2 SMNVEV (reference sequence). The CDR3 runs to 15 residues. The CDR3 DNA sequence: TGTGCCAGCAGTTTCCGCGTTGGGACAACAGATACGCAGTATTTT. The encoded protein is CASSFRVGTTDTQYF.

The chain couples TRBV18 to TRBJ2-1; TRBD2 matches 14 bases. The CDR3 is 15 amino acids. In germline, CDR1 is KGHSH, CDR2 LQKENI. The junction had 6 bases not matched to a gene; V was cut back by 4 bases and J by 10 bases. Here the CDR3 reads CASSRGLAGEGEQFF. The CDR3 DNA is TGTGCCAGCTCACGGGGACTAGCGGGAGAAGGGGAGCAGTTCTTC.

This clone was recorded a few times. The rearrangement uses TRBV19 and TRBJ1-2; 9 bases line up with TRBD1. V shed 7 bases, J shed 7 bases, and the junction held 7 bases outside the gene matches. Looked up from germline, CDR1 is LNHDA and CDR2 is SQIVND (reference sequence). CDR3 length: 13 amino acids. CDR3 loop: CASITRQGGGYTF. CDR3 DNA: TGTGCCAGTATTACCCGACAGGGGGGTGGCTACACCTTC.

In DNA, the CDR3 is TGTGCCAGCTCACCCCCCCCAGGGAAAAATGAGCAGTTCTTC. It codes for CASSPPPGKNEQFF. The chain carries TRBV18 and TRBJ2-1; D is perhaps TRBD1 (5 bases). Trimming stripped 3 bases from V and 7 bases from J, with 13 bases between. Germline V gives CDR1 KGHSH, CDR2 LQKENI. This CDR3 spans 14 amino acids.

As for this clone: The sample holds other DNA sequences that translate to the same CDR3. The J gene is TRBJ2-7, the V gene TRBV28; D unclear. Trimming pared 8 bases from V and 2 bases from J, leaving 7 bases between. The CDR3 is made up of 11 amino acids. The germline gives CDR1 MDHEN, CDR2 SYDVKM. This chain's CDR3 is CASGLAYEQYF. The CDR3 DNA follows: TGTGCCAGCGGGCTGGCCTACGAGCAGTACTTC.